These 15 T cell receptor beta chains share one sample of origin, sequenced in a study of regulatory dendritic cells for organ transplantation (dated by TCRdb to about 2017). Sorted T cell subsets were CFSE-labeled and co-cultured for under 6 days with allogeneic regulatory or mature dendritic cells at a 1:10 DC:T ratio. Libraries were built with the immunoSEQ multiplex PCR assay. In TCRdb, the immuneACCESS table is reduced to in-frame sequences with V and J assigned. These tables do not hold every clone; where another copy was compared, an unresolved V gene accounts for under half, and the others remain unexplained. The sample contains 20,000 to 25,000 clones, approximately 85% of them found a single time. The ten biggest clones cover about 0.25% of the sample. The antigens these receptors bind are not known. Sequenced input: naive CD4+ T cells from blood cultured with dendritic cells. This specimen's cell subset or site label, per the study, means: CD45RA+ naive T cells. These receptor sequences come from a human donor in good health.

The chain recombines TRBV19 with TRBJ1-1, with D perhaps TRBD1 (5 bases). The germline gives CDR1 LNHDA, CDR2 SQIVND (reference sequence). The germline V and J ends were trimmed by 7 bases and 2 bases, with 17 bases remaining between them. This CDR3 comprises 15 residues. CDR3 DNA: TGTGCCAGTACTTGGGGCTGGAGGAGAAACACTGAAGCTTTCTTT. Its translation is CASTWGWRRNTEAFF.

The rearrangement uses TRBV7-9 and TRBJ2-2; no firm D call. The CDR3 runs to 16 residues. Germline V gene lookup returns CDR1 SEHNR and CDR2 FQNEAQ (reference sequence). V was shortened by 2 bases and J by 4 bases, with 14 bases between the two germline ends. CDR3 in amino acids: CASSLPSSVGTGELFF. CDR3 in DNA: TGTGCCAGCAGCTTACCCTCGTCCGTCGGCACCGGGGAGCTGTTTTTT.

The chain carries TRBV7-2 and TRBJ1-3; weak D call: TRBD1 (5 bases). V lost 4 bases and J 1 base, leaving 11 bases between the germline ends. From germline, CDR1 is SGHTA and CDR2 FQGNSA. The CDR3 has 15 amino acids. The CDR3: CASSSTGRSGNTIYF. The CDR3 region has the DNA TGTGCCAGCAGCTCTACAGGACGGTCTGGAAACACCATATATTTT. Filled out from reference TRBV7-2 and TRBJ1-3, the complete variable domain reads GAGVSQSPSNKVTEKGKDVELRCDPISGHTALYWYRQSLGQGLEFLIYFQGNSAPDKSGLPSDRFSAERTGGSVSTLTIQRTQQEDSAVYLCASSSTGRSGNTIYFGEGSWLTVV.

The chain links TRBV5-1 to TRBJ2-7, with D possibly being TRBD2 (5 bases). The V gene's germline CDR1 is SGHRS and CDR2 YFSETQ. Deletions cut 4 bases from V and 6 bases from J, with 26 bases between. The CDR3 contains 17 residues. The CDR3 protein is CASSLGDPRTGSSEQYF. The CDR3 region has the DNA TGCGCCAGCAGCCTTGGGGATCCCCGGACGGGGTCTTCCGAGCAGTACTTC.

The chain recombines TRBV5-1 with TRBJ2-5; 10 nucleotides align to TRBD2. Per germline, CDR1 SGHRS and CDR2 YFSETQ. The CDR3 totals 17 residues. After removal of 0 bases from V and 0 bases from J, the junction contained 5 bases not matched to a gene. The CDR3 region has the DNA TGCGCCAGCAGCTTGGGGACGACTAGCGGGCACCAAGAGACCCAGTACTTC. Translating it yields CASSLGTTSGHQETQYF.

CDR3 region: CASSGGAGVETQYF. CDR3 coding DNA: TGTGCCAGCAGCGGCGGTGCGGGAGTAGAGACCCAGTACTTC. The chain links TRBV7-9 to TRBJ2-5, with 7 bases fitting TRBD2. The CDR3 is 14 residues long. With 5 bases clipped from V and 4 bases from J, the junction kept 7 bases outside the gene matches. Germline V CDR1 and CDR2: SEHNR, FQNEAQ (reference sequence).

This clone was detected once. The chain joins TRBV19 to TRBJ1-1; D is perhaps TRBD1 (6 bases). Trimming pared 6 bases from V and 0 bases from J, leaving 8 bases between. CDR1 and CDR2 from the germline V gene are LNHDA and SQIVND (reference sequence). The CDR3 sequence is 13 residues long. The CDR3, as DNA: TGTGCCAGTAGCGGACAGCTGAACACTGAAGCTTTCTTT. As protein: CASSGQLNTEAFF.

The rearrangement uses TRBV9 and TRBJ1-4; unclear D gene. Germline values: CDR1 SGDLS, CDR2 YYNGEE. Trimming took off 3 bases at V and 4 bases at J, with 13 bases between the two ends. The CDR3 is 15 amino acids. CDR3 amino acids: CASSAEEGFNEKLFF. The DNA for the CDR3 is TGTGCCAGCAGCGCGGAGGAGGGTTTTAATGAAAAACTGTTTTTT.

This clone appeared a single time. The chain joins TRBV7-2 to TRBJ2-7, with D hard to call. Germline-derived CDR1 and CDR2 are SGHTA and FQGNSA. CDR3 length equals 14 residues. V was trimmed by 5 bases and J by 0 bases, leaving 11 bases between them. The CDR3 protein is CASSEVWDSYEQYF. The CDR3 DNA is TGTGCCAGCAGCGAAGTCTGGGACTCCTACGAGCAGTACTTC. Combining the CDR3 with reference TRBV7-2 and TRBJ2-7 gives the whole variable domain GAGVSQSPSNKVTEKGKDVELRCDPISGHTALYWYRQSLGQGLEFLIYFQGNSAPDKSGLPSDRFSAERTGGSVSTLTIQRTQQEDSAVYLCASSEVWDSYEQYFGPGTRLTVT.

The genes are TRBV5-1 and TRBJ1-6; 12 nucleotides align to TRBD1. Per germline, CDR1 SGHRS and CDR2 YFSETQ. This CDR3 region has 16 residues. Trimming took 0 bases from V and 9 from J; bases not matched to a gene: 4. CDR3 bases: TGCGCCAGCAGCTTGGTGGGACAGGGGGCAGGTTCACCCCTCCACTTT. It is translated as CASSLVGQGAGSPLHF.

The CDR3 is CASSQTANPYGYTF. The CDR3 DNA reads TGCGCCAGCAGCCAAACCGCCAACCCCTATGGCTACACCTTC. The chain couples TRBV5-1 to TRBJ1-2; no clear D. CDR1 and CDR2 from the germline V gene are SGHRS and YFSETQ. V lost 4 bases to trimming and J lost 4 bases, with 14 bases between them. The CDR3 is 14 residues long. Combining the CDR3 with reference TRBV5-1 and TRBJ1-2 gives the whole variable domain KAGVTQTPRYLIKTRGQQVTLSCSPISGHRSVSWYQQTPGQGLQFLFEYFSETQRNKGNFPGRFSGRQFSNSRSEMNVSTLELGDSALYLCASSQTANPYGYTFGSGTRLTVV.

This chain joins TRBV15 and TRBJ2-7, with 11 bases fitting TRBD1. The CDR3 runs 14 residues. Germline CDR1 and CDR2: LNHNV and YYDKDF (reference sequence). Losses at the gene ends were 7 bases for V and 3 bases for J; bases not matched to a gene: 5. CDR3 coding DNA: TGTGCCACCAAGCCGGGACAGGGGGTCTACGAGCAGTACTTC. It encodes CATKPGQGVYEQYF.

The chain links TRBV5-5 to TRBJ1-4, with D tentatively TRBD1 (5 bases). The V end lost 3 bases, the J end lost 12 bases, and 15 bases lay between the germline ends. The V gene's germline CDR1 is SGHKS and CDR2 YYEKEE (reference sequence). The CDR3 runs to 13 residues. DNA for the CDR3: TGTGCCAGCAGCTGGGGACCCCTCGAGGAACTGTTTTTT. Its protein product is CASSWGPLEELFF. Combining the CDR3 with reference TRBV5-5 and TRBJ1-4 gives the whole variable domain DAGVTQSPTHLIKTRGQQVTLRCSPISGHKSVSWYQQVLGQGPQFIFQYYEKEERGRGNFPDRFSARQFPNYSSELNVNALLLGDSALYLCASSWGPLEELFFGSGTQLSVL.

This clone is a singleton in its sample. The CDR3 DNA sequence: TGTGCCAGCAGCTCCAGCGGGGGGACCTCCTACAATGAGCAGTTCTTC. This codes for CASSSSGGTSYNEQFF. The chain recombines TRBV7-2 with TRBJ2-1; 9 bases fit TRBD2. Germline CDR1 reads SGHTA; CDR2 reads FQGNSA. The CDR3 totals 16 residues. J gave up 0 bases and V 4 bases, and 4 bases lay outside the gene matches.

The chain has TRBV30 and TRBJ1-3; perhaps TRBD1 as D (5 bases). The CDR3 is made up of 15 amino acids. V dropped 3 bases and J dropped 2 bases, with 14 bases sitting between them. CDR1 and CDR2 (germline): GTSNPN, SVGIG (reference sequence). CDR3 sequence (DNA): TGTGCCTGGAGGGGACGAACAAGGGCTGGAAACACCATATATTTT. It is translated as CAWRGRTRAGNTIYF.